Below are 8 T cell receptor beta chains sequenced from a single sample in a study of siplizumab effects on memory and regulatory T cells. Here immunoSEQ multiplex PCR was the method, and the copy in TCRdb shows in-frame clones only, minus some. The table shows around 20,000 clones, with around half occurring only once. Cells from the mixed lymphocyte reaction underwent coculture for less than seven days at 37 degrees C. The antigens these receptors bind are not known. Input material: CFSE-low (dividing) CD4+ T cells sorted from an allogeneic mixed lymphocyte reaction. All receptors derive from a human donor in good health; the cells came from an allogeneic mixed lymphocyte reaction.

In this sample, this clone turned up once. J is TRBJ1-2 and V is TRBV6-5; possibly TRBD1 for D (6 bases). From germline, CDR1 is MNHEY and CDR2 SVGAGI. The CDR3 extends over 14 amino acids. V was trimmed by 6 bases and J by 4 bases, leaving 15 bases between them. The CDR3 DNA follows: TGTGCCAGCAGAAAGCCTGGGACACCCTATGGCTACACCTTC. This encodes CASRKPGTPYGYTF.

This clone was observed a handful of times. This sequence joins TRBV28 and TRBJ2-7; D gene ambiguous. The germline gives CDR1 MDHEN, CDR2 SYDVKM. V shed 11 bases and J shed 2 bases, with 16 bases lying between them. CDR3 size: 13 residues. The CDR3 region has the DNA TGTGCCGTAAACACAGAATCCCCCTACGAGCAGTACTTC. This encodes CAVNTESPYEQYF.

J is TRBJ1-2 and V is TRBV19; D call uncertain. CDR1 and CDR2 (germline): LNHDA, SQIVND (reference sequence). This CDR3 is built from 14 residues. The germline V and J ends were trimmed by 5 bases and 3 bases, with 13 bases remaining between them. The CDR3 region is CASSLDPRDYGYTF. The CDR3 DNA reads as TGTGCCAGTAGTCTGGACCCAAGGGACTATGGCTACACCTTC.

The chain links TRBV5-1 to TRBJ2-2; D is ambiguous. V was cut by 3 bases and J by 0 bases, with 9 bases left in between. Looked up from germline, CDR1 is SGHRS and CDR2 is YFSETQ. The length of the CDR3 is 15 residues. DNA of the CDR3: TGCGCCAGCAGCTCCGACGGTACGAACACCGGGGAGCTGTTTTTT. Its protein is CASSSDGTNTGELFF.

This clone showed up just a few times. The gene calls are TRBV28 and TRBJ1-4; possible D gene TRBD1, 6 bases. Trimming shortened V by 7 bases and J by 8 bases, and 17 bases separated the two germline ends. CDR1 MDHEN and CDR2 SYDVKM come from the germline V gene. The CDR3 runs to 14 residues. Here the CDR3 reads CASIEGGLREKLFF. The DNA of the CDR3 is TGTGCCAGCATAGAAGGGGGTCTGCGGGAAAAACTGTTTTTT.

Within the sample, this clone is medium-sized. This sample also contains other DNA sequences that code for the same CDR3. The J gene is TRBJ1-5, the V gene TRBV2, with 8 bases fitting TRBD1. There are 14 residues in the CDR3. Germline CDR1 SNHLY, CDR2 FYNNEI. With 4 bases clipped from V and 7 bases from J, the junction kept 6 bases outside the gene matches. The CDR3 coding sequence is TGTGCCAGCAGTGGCCAGGGGGCAAGGCAGCCCCAGCATTTT. Its protein is CASSGQGARQPQHF. Based on the CDR3 plus reference TRBV2 and TRBJ1-5, the full variable domain is EPEVTQTPSHQVTQMGQEVILRCVPISNHLYFYWYRQILGQKVEFLVSFYNNEISEKSEIFDDQFSVERPDGSNFTLKIRSTKLEDSAMYFCASSGQGARQPQHFGDGTRLSIL.

This clone appeared a few times. The V gene is TRBV7-2, the J gene TRBJ2-2; D is ambiguous. The germline CDR1 and CDR2 sequences are SGHTA and FQGNSA. This CDR3 is built from 13 residues. Trimming cost V 6 bases and J 2 bases, with 7 bases left between them. In DNA form, the CDR3 reads TGTGCCAGCAGTCCAGATAACACCGGGGAGCTGTTTTTT. Translation gives CASSPDNTGELFF.

V is TRBV6-5 and J is TRBJ1-2; D is ambiguous. The CDR3 runs 13 residues. Germline CDR1 is MNHEY and CDR2 is SVGAGI. The germline V and J ends were trimmed by 4 bases and 11 bases, with 17 bases remaining between them. CDR3 DNA sequence: TGTGCCAGCAGTTCCCTTGGTCGAGAAGGGTACACCTTC. This sequence encodes CASSSLGREGYTF.